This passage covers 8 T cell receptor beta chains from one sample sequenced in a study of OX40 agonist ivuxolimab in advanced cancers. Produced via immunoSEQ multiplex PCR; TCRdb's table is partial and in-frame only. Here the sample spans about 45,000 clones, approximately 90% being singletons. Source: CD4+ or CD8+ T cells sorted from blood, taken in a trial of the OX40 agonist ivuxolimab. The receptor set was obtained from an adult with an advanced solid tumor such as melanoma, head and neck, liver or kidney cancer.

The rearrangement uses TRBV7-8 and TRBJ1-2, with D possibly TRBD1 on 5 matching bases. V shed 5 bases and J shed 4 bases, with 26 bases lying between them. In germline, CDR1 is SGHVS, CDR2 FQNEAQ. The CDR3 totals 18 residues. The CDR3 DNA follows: TGTGCCAGCAGCCGCCCCTCGGACGCAGGGAACCCCCTCTATGGCTACACCTTC. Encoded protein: CASSRPSDAGNPLYGYTF.

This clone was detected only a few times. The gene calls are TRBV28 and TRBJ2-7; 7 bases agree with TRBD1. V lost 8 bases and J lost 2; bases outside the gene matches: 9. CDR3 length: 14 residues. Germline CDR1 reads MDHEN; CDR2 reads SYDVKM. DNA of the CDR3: TGTGCCAGCTACCCCCCGGGACAGCCCTACGAGCAGTACTTC. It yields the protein CASYPPGQPYEQYF.

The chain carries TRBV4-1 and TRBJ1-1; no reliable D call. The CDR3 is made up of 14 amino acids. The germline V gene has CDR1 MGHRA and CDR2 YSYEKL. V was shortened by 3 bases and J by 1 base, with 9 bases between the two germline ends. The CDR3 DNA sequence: TGCGCCAGCAGCCAGGATTACACGAACACTGAAGCTTTCTTT. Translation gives CASSQDYTNTEAFF.

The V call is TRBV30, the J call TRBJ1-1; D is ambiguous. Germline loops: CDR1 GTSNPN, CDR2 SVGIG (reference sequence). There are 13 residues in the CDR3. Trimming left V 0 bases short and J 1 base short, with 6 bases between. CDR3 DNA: TGTGCCTGGAGTGTACACGGGAACACTGAAGCTTTCTTT. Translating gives CAWSVHGNTEAFF.

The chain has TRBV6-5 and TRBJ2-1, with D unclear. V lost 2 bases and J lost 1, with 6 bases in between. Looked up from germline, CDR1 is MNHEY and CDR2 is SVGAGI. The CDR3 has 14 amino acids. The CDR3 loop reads CASSYRASYNEQFF. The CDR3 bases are TGTGCCAGCAGTTACAGGGCTTCCTACAATGAGCAGTTCTTC.

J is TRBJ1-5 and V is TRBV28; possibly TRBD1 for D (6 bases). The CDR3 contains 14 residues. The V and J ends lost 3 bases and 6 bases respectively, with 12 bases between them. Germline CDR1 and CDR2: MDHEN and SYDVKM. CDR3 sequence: CASSFDGGGQPQHF. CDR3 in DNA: TGTGCCAGCAGTTTTGATGGAGGGGGTCAGCCCCAGCATTTT.

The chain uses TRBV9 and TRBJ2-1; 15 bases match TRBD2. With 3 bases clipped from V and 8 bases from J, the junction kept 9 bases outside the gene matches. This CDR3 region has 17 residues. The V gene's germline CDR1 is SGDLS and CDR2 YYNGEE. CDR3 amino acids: CASSGGLAGGQWDEQFF. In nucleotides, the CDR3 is TGTGCCAGCAGCGGGGGACTAGCGGGAGGCCAATGGGATGAGCAGTTCTTC. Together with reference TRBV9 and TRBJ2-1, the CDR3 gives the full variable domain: DSGVTQTPKHLITATGQRVTLRCSPRSGDLSVYWYQQSLDQGLQFLIQYYNGEERAKGNILERFSAQQFPDLHSELNLSSLELGDSALYFCASSGGLAGGQWDEQFFGPGTRLTVL.

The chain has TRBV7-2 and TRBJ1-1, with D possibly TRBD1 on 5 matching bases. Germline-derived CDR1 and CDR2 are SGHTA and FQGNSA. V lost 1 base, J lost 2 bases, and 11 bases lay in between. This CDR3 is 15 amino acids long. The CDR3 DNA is TGTGCCAGCAGCTTAGTCCCAGGGAGTAACACTGAAGCTTTCTTT. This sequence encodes CASSLVPGSNTEAFF.